This T cell receptor (beta chain) originates from a study of radiotherapy plus CTLA-4 blockade in lung cancer. About the research overall: Across the patients, objective responses occurred in 18%, and disease control in roughly 30%. General study findings and limits: Strongest reported response predictors: early blood clone changes and post-radiation interferon-beta. TCR clones from tumors expanded in blood after radiotherapy plus ipilimumab.

Details on this clone: Its antigen is unidentified.

This table comes from immunoSEQ multiplex PCR, and its TCRdb copy is limited to in-frame clones, with some not included. The profile shows 35,000 or so clones, approximately 85% of them singletons. Chemo-refractory metastatic non-small-cell lung cancer patients underwent focal radiation alongside CTLA-4 blockade with ipilimumab. The germline CDR1 and CDR2 sequences are SGHDN and FVKESK. The CDR3 contains 17 residues. With V trimmed by 0 bases and J by 6 bases, 10 bases remained unmatched. This sequence was found in a human donor with non-small cell lung cancer who had stable disease on radiotherapy plus ipilimumab. The sequencing here drew on peripheral blood, taken from a patient treated with radiotherapy plus ipilimumab. V and J are TRBV14 and TRBJ2-1; 8 nucleotides match TRBD1. The CDR3: CASSQDPWTGLFNEQFF. CDR3 sequence (DNA): TGTGCCAGCAGCCAAGATCCTTGGACAGGGCTCTTCAATGAGCAGTTCTTC.